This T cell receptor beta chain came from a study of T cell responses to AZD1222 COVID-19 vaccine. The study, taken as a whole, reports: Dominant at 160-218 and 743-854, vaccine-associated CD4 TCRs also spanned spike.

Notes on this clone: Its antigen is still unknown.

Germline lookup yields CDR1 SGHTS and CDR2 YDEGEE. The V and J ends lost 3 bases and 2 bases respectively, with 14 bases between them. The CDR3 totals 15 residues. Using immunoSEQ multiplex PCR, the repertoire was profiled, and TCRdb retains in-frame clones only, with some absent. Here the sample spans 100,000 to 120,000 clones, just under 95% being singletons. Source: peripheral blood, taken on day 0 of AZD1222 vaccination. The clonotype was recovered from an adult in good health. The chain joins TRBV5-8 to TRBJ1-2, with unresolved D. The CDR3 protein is CASSSVSIVNYGYTF. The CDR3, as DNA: TGTGCCAGCAGCTCCGTCTCGATCGTGAACTATGGCTACACCTTC.